This T cell receptor (beta chain) appears in the sequencing data of a study of CD8+CD57+ T cells in acquired aplastic anemia. Study findings and constraints: The same twenty-nine CD8+ CDR3 sequences occurred in patients and in controls.

The germline V gene has CDR1 SGHTA and CDR2 FQGNSA. V was pared by 3 bases and J by 11 bases, with 13 bases between. This CDR3 region has 12 residues. Concerning this clonotype itself: Its target is not known.

Patients selected for sequencing had displayed CD8+CD57+ cell expansion by flow cytometry. The patients, all of them, had severe acquired aplastic anemia. Both TCR beta VDJ combination and CDR3 sequence profiling were carried out. Genomic DNA was the template for this profiling. TCRdb passed the reads through MiXCR, listing each CDR3 protein once. The sample includes hundreds of thousands of distinct CDR3 sequences, around 82% of them seen just once. Sequenced input: sorted CD4+, CD8+, or CD8+CD57+ T cells (not recorded which) from PBMCs. The TCR originated in a human donor with aplastic anemia. V gene TRBV7-2 combines with J gene TRBJ2-5; D is possibly TRBD2 (5 bases). The CDR3 sequence: CASSLGSARQYF. The CDR3, as DNA: TGTGCCAGCAGCTTGGGGAGTGCGAGGCAGTACTTC.